Following are 12 T cell receptor beta chains from one sample sequenced in a study of human CD8 memory T cell subsets. Sequencing libraries of TCR beta were made by UMI-labeled 5' RACE. After re-calling the 5' RACE reads, TCRdb lists one entry per CDR3 protein, DNA absent. This sample contains under 20,000 distinct CDR3 sequences. The material sequenced was CD8+ T cells from PBMCs. The receptors here all came from a human donor in good health.

V is TRBV10-2 and J is TRBJ2-7; no DNA is available, so the TRBD2 call from TCRdb remains unchecked. Per the germline V gene, CDR1 is WSHSY and CDR2 is SAAADI. This CDR3 contains 15 residues. The CDR3 reads CASSEYSGESNEQYF.

This rearrangement joins TRBV20-1 to TRBJ2-5. There are 16 residues in the CDR3. CDR1 DFQATT and CDR2 SNEGSKA come from the germline V gene (reference sequence). CDR3 residues: CSAVPIIRRLQETQYF.

The rearrangement links TRBV11-2 to TRBJ2-5; TCRdb picks TRBD1, but there is no DNA to check that call. Germline values: CDR1 SGHAT, CDR2 FQNNGV. CDR3 length equals 14 residues. This chain's CDR3 is CASSFGAEQETQYF.

This chain's CDR3 is CASSLATTNEQYF. The chain joins TRBV7-6 to TRBJ2-7. Germline assignment: CDR1 SGHVS and CDR2 FNYEAQ. The CDR3 spans 13 residues.

Its frequency marks this clonotype as medium-sized. The chain recombines TRBV6-1 with TRBJ2-1; TCRdb indicates TRBD2, and absent DNA this call remains unverified. This CDR3 has 14 residues. CDR1 is MNHNS and CDR2 is SASEGT in the germline V gene. Here the CDR3 reads CASSPVGLGNEQFF.

The rearrangement joins TRBV5-1 to TRBJ1-1; the TRBD1 assignment by TCRdb is unverifiable without DNA. This CDR3 comprises 13 residues. In germline, CDR1 is SGHRS, CDR2 YFSETQ. The CDR3 sequence is CASRHSGGTEAFF.

The chain recombines TRBV9 with TRBJ1-5. From germline, CDR1 is SGDLS and CDR2 YYNGEE. The CDR3 consists of 16 residues. The CDR3 spells CASSVPWASSNQPQHF. The full variable domain, its missing parts supplied by reference TRBV9 and TRBJ1-5, is DSGVTQTPKHLITATGQRVTLRCSPRSGDLSVYWYQQSLDQGLQFLIQYYNGEERAKGNILERFSAQQFPDLHSELNLSSLELGDSALYFCASSVPWASSNQPQHFGDGTRLSIL.

By frequency, this clonotype is medium-sized (0.01 to 0.1%). The chain joins TRBV28 to TRBJ1-6; TCRdb selects TRBD1, and the lack of DNA leaves this call unchecked. The CDR3 extends over 16 amino acids. CDR1 and CDR2 (germline): MDHEN, SYDVKM. CDR3: CASSLARGAINSPLHF.

The V and J genes are TRBV7-9 and TRBJ1-5. CDR3 length equals 14 residues. Germline CDR1 and CDR2: SEHNR and FQNEAQ (reference sequence). This CDR3 is CASSLVGSNQPQHF.

The chain uses TRBV30 and TRBJ2-1; TCRdb selects TRBD2, and the lack of DNA leaves this call unchecked. Per the germline V gene, CDR1 is GTSNPN and CDR2 is SVGIG (reference sequence). The CDR3 is made up of 15 amino acids. CDR3 in amino acids: CAWSDGTSGRNEQFF.

The CDR3 loop reads CASSYVSNYGYTF. The rearrangement links TRBV6-5 to TRBJ1-2. This CDR3 has 13 amino acids. Germline CDR1 reads MNHEY; CDR2 reads SVGAGI.

CDR3 sequence: CASADDNEQFF. This chain links TRBV6-2 or TRBV6-3 with TRBJ2-1. Per germline, CDR1 MNHEY and CDR2 SVGEGT. The CDR3 totals 11 residues.